Below are 7 T cell receptor beta chains sequenced from a single sample in a study of T cell repertoires in cytomegalovirus infection (dated by TCRdb to about 2019). The instrument was an Illumina HiSeq 1500. The public reads were reanalyzed by TCRdb: fastp trimming at Q25, MiXCR alignment, in-frame beta chains only. One record per CDR3 amino acid sequence lists the most common genes and DNA. This sample gives approximately 76,000 distinct CDR3 sequences in total; 35% to 50% of them show up just once. Approximately 95% of the sample goes to the ten largest clones. The treatment or condition label corresponds to: in vitro stimulation with specific CMV peptide epitopes to enrich CMV-specific T cells. These TCRs' antigens remain unknown. The sample in question was CD8+ T cells from cultured PBMCs, obtained from culture after CMV antigen stimulation. These receptors were collected from a human donor in good health (CMV status not recorded). Some clones in this sample may be carry-over from other donors' samples.

The gene calls are TRBV4-1 and TRBJ1-5, with 8 positions matching TRBD1. Germline CDR1 is MGHRA and CDR2 is YSYEKL. Losses at the gene ends were 4 bases for V and 2 bases for J; bases not matched to a gene: 4. The length of the CDR3 is 15 residues. CDR3 in DNA: TGCGCCAGCAGCCCGACAGGGGAAGGCAATCAGCCCCAGCATTTT. Translating it yields CASSPTGEGNQPQHF.

This clonotype was observed a handful of times. The rearrangement uses TRBV7-2 and TRBJ2-5, with 9 bases aligning to TRBD2. The CDR3 is made up of 20 amino acids. V lost 5 bases, J lost 2 bases, and 21 bases stayed unmatched. CDR1 is SGHTA, CDR2 FQGNSA, per germline. This chain's CDR3 is CASSPEGSGGLPIIQETQYF. The CDR3, as DNA: TGTGCCAGCAGCCCCGAGGGTAGCGGGGGTTTACCGATTATTCAAGAGACCCAGTACTTC.

The chain links TRBV7-8 to TRBJ1-6; tentatively, D is TRBD1 (6 bases). The CDR3 has 14 amino acids. V gave up 1 base and J gave up 7 bases, with 8 bases separating them. Germline V gene sequence: CDR1 SGHVS, CDR2 FQNEAQ. Here the CDR3 reads CASSLVQGNSPLHF. In nucleotides, the CDR3 is TGTGCCAGCAGCTTAGTACAGGGAAATTCACCCCTCCACTTT.

CDR3 loop: CASSPDRGPSPYEQYF. CDR3 nucleotide sequence: TGTGCCAGCAGCCCGGACAGGGGCCCCTCGCCCTACGAGCAGTACTTC. This chain uses TRBV5-6 with TRBJ2-7; 9 bases agree with TRBD1. The CDR3 loop spans 16 amino acids. Germline CDR1 SGHDT, CDR2 YYEEEE. Trimming removed 4 bases from V and 2 bases from J; junction bases left unmatched: 10.

The chain uses TRBV7-9 and TRBJ2-2; tentatively, D is TRBD1 or TRBD2 (5 bases each). The V and J ends lost 4 bases and 3 bases respectively, with 9 bases between them. Looked up from germline, CDR1 is SEHNR and CDR2 is FQNEAQ (reference sequence). The CDR3 is 14 amino acids. CDR3: CASSSGGYTGELFF. In DNA, the CDR3 is TGTGCCAGCAGCTCTGGGGGATACACCGGGGAGCTGTTTTTT.

The sample holds a few counts of this clonotype. The CDR3 nucleotides read TGTGCCAGCAGCTTAGGGGTGTTGGGATCTGGAAACACCATATATTTT. Translated: CASSLGVLGSGNTIYF. The V gene is TRBV7-2, the J gene TRBJ1-3, with D hard to call. V was trimmed by 1 base and J by 1 base, leaving 11 bases between them. The CDR3 runs to 16 residues. Germline lookup yields CDR1 SGHTA and CDR2 FQGNSA.

The V gene is TRBV28, the J gene TRBJ1-6; 8 bases align to TRBD1. Trimming removed 6 bases from V and 9 bases from J; junction bases left unmatched: 10. The CDR3 is made up of 15 amino acids. Germline V gene data show CDR1 as MDHEN and CDR2 as SYDVKM. The DNA for the CDR3 is TGTGCCAGCAGCCTCGGTCGCAGGGGGCTTTCACCCCTCCACTTT. This encodes CASSLGRRGLSPLHF. Together with reference TRBV28 and TRBJ1-6, the CDR3 gives the full variable domain: DVKVTQSSRYLVKRTGEKVFLECVQDMDHENMFWYRQDPGLGLRLIYFSYDVKMKEKGDIPEGYSVSREKKERFSLILESASTNQTSMYLCASSLGRRGLSPLHFGNGTRLTVT.